What follows are 19 T cell receptor beta chains derived from one specimen sequenced in a study of OX40 agonist ivuxolimab in advanced cancers. Sequencing was performed with immunoSEQ multiplex PCR; in TCRdb, only in-frame clones are kept and a portion is missing. The profile shows 66,000 or so clones, around 81% of them singletons. The specimen comprised CD4+ or CD8+ T cells sorted from blood, sampled in a trial of the OX40 agonist ivuxolimab. The source is an adult with an advanced solid tumor such as melanoma, head and neck, liver or kidney cancer.

J is TRBJ1-2 and V is TRBV4-2; 8 bases fit TRBD1. The CDR3 loop spans 14 amino acids. V shed 4 bases and J 8 bases; nucleotides not matched to a gene: 9. The V gene's germline CDR1 is LGHNA and CDR2 YNFKEQ. DNA of the CDR3: TGTGCCAGCAGCCCCGGACAGGGCTTAGGGGGCTACACCTTC. Protein: CASSPGQGLGGYTF.

The chain couples TRBV9 to TRBJ2-4, with TRBD1 identical over 10 bases. The CDR3 contains 16 residues. Germline assignment: CDR1 SGDLS and CDR2 YYNGEE. V gave up 4 bases and J gave up 6 bases; unmatched junction bases: 10. CDR3 loop: CASSPPGQGIGNIQYF. The CDR3 nucleotides read TGTGCCAGCAGCCCTCCGGGACAGGGGATCGGAAACATTCAGTACTTC.

The V and J genes are TRBV11-3 and TRBJ2-5; perhaps TRBD2 as D (5 bases). With 3 bases removed from V and 5 bases from J, the gap between germline ends came to 10 bases. Germline V gene sequence: CDR1 SGHNT, CDR2 YENEEA. The CDR3 loop spans 13 amino acids. In nucleotides, the CDR3 is TGTGCCAGCAGCTTTGCGGGTCGGGAGACCCAGTACTTC. Amino acid sequence: CASSFAGRETQYF.

This clone was found a few times. This chain joins TRBV4-2 and TRBJ2-1; 8 nucleotides agree with TRBD2. Losses at the gene ends were 4 bases for V and 5 bases for J; bases not matched to a gene: 7. The CDR3 has 15 amino acids. In germline, CDR1 is LGHNA, CDR2 YNFKEQ. The CDR3 nucleotides read TGTGCCAGCAGCCCTGCTGCGGGGGGAAACAATGAGCAGTTCTTC. Its translation is CASSPAAGGNNEQFF.

J is TRBJ2-3 and V is TRBV19; D is undetermined. Germline CDR1 LNHDA, CDR2 SQIVND (reference sequence). The V gene lost 4 bases and the J gene lost 5 bases, with 16 bases spanning the gap. The CDR3 totals 15 residues. CDR3 residues: CASSTKKGGRDTQYF. The CDR3 DNA is TGTGCCAGTAGTACGAAAAAGGGTGGTAGAGATACGCAGTATTTT. The full variable domain, completed using reference TRBV19 and TRBJ2-3, is DGGITQSPKYLFRKEGQNVTLSCEQNLNHDAMYWYRQDPGQGLRLIYYSQIVNDFQKGDIAEGYSVSREKKESFPLTVTSAQKNPTAFYLCASSTKKGGRDTQYFGPGTRLTVL.

This chain links TRBV5-1 with TRBJ2-5, with 8 bases fitting TRBD2. This CDR3 has 16 residues. Trimming cost V 0 bases and J 0 bases; bases outside gene matches: 4. Germline V gene lookup returns CDR1 SGHRS and CDR2 YFSETQ. DNA for the CDR3: TGCGCCAGCAGCTTGGCCGGGGGGGGCCACCAAGAGACCCAGTACTTC. It specifies CASSLAGGGHQETQYF.

The chain joins TRBV7-2 to TRBJ1-1, with D possibly being TRBD1 (6 bases). CDR3 length: 16 residues. The V and J ends lost 3 bases and 0 bases respectively, with 14 bases between them. CDR1 SGHTA and CDR2 FQGNSA come from the germline V gene. The chain's CDR3 is CASSFGTWRVNTEAFF. The CDR3 nucleotides are TGTGCCAGCAGCTTTGGGACATGGAGGGTGAACACTGAAGCTTTCTTT.

V and J are TRBV7-8 and TRBJ2-5, with 10 positions matching TRBD1. The J segment lost 4 bases and the V segment lost 5 bases, leaving 10 bases of the junction unmatched. CDR3 length: 16 amino acids. Germline-derived CDR1 and CDR2 are SGHVS and FQNEAQ. The CDR3 spells CASSVTGTGVSETQYF. The CDR3 bases are TGTGCCAGCAGCGTTACCGGGACAGGGGTCTCAGAGACCCAGTACTTC.

The chain links TRBV29-1 to TRBJ1-5; no clear D gene. Trimming cost V 7 bases and J 3 bases, with 10 bases left between them. The germline CDR1 and CDR2 sequences are SQVTM and ANQGSEA. This CDR3 has 12 amino acids. The CDR3 region has the DNA TGCAGCGCAGGATCCCTCAATCAGCCCCAGCATTTT. Its translation: CSAGSLNQPQHF.

This clone has just a few counts. The rearrangement joins TRBV2 to TRBJ2-6; 7 bases align to TRBD1. Germline V gene data show CDR1 as SNHLY and CDR2 as FYNNEI. CDR3 size: 15 residues. Germline trimming cut 7 bases from V and 0 bases from J; bases unmatched to any gene: 3. CDR3 nucleotide sequence: TGTGCCAGCACCCGGGACAGCTCTGGGGCCAACGTCCTGACTTTC. Amino acids: CASTRDSSGANVLTF.

The genes are TRBV5-1 and TRBJ1-2; D possibly corresponds to TRBD1 (6 bases). The CDR3 contains 17 residues. Germline loops: CDR1 SGHRS, CDR2 YFSETQ. Trimming shortened V by 0 bases and J by 4 bases, and 19 bases separated the two germline ends. CDR3 in DNA: TGCGCCAGCAGCTTGGGTCGCGCGGGAGGGACAAGCTATGGCTACACCTTC. It yields the protein CASSLGRAGGTSYGYTF.

The chain carries TRBV19 and TRBJ1-1; possible D gene TRBD1, 5 bases. There are 14 residues in the CDR3. The V end was cut by 6 bases, the J end by 0 bases, with 11 bases between. Per germline, CDR1 LNHDA and CDR2 SQIVND (reference sequence). The CDR3 coding sequence is TGTGCCAGTAGGAGGCAGGGAGTGAACACTGAAGCTTTCTTT. Translation gives CASRRQGVNTEAFF.

The chain links TRBV9 to TRBJ1-3; D perhaps matches TRBD1 (5 bases). This CDR3 has 15 residues. V shed 7 bases and J shed 0 bases, with 14 bases lying between them. CDR1 and CDR2 (germline): SGDLS, YYNGEE. In DNA, the CDR3 is TGTGCCAGCGGCCAGACAGTAAACTCTGGAAACACCATATATTTT. As protein: CASGQTVNSGNTIYF.

V usage is TRBV4-2 and J usage is TRBJ2-7; 10 nucleotides line up with TRBD1. The CDR3 loop spans 13 amino acids. Germline CDR1 LGHNA, CDR2 YNFKEQ. V lost 1 base, J lost 12 bases, and 6 bases stayed unmatched. CDR3 amino acids: CASSQGGQGVLYF. The CDR3 DNA is TGTGCCAGCAGCCAAGGAGGACAGGGGGTTTTGTACTTC.

The V and J genes are TRBV7-8 and TRBJ2-7; D gene unclear. There are 12 residues in the CDR3. Germline CDR1 is SGHVS and CDR2 is FQNEAQ. The V gene lost 5 bases and the J gene lost 3 bases, with 8 bases spanning the gap. CDR3 sequence: CASSPHSYEQYF. The DNA for the CDR3 is TGTGCCAGCAGCCCTCACAGCTACGAGCAGTACTTC. Filled out from reference TRBV7-8 and TRBJ2-7, the complete variable domain reads GAGVSQSPRYKVAKRGQDVALRCDPISGHVSLFWYQQALGQGPEFLTYFQNEAQLDKSGLPSDRFFAERPEGSVSTLKIQRTQQEDSAVYLCASSPHSYEQYFGPGTRLTVT.

A few counts support this clone. The chain employs TRBV13 and TRBJ2-5; a possible D gene is TRBD1 (6 bases). Germline values: CDR1 PRHDT, CDR2 FYEKMQ (reference sequence). The CDR3 spans 15 residues. Trimming removed 4 bases at V and 0 bases at J, with 12 bases between. The CDR3 loop reads CASSSRDRHQETQYF. CDR3 nucleotide sequence: TGTGCCAGCAGCTCTCGAGACAGGCACCAAGAGACCCAGTACTTC.

V gene TRBV7-9 combines with J gene TRBJ2-1; D possibly corresponds to TRBD2 (6 bases). CDR1 and CDR2 from the germline V gene are SEHNR and FQNEAQ (reference sequence). This CDR3 contains 15 residues. The V end lost 5 bases, the J end lost 0 bases, and 11 bases lay between the germline ends. CDR3 amino acids: CASSPTGGSYNEQFF. CDR3 DNA sequence: TGTGCCAGCAGCCCCACCGGGGGCTCCTACAATGAGCAGTTCTTC.

V and J are TRBV19 and TRBJ1-5, with no clear D. This CDR3 comprises 15 residues. V was clipped by 3 bases and J by 4 bases, with 13 bases between them. Per the germline V gene, CDR1 is LNHDA and CDR2 is SQIVND (reference sequence). CDR3 amino acids: CASSMGKRENQPQHF. CDR3 DNA: TGTGCCAGTAGTATGGGAAAGAGGGAAAATCAGCCCCAGCATTTT.

V and J are TRBV7-8 and TRBJ1-1; unclear D gene. The CDR3 runs 12 residues. Per the germline V gene, CDR1 is SGHVS and CDR2 is FQNEAQ. V dropped 4 bases and J dropped 7 bases, with 10 bases sitting between them. CDR3 residues: CASSWPQGEAFF. The CDR3 DNA is TGTGCCAGCAGCTGGCCACAAGGTGAAGCTTTCTTT.